This T cell receptor (beta chain) was found in a study of cytomegalovirus exposure and HLA in healthy donors (TCRdb year 2017). Background on the whole study: An earlier analysis of under 600 of the donors reported 250 to 300 Gb of sequence data and around 110 million unique TCR beta sequences from about 179 million T cells. Several DR-DQ haplotypes were handled as single units for association and clustering, since linkage in the cohort was strong. Among 398 genotyped donors of the cohort, an average of roughly 230,000 unique TCR beta nucleotide sequences was sequenced per donor, of which roughly 17% were non-productive. The study combined high-throughput TCR immunosequencing, statistical association of individual TCRs with disease status, and machine learning to predict cytomegalovirus infection status. Typing coverage differed by locus: A, B, C, DRB1 and DQB1 were typed in about 620-640 donors, DQA1 in around 500, DPA1 in some 570, and DPB1 in about 450. Among the roughly 370 genotyped donors, around 81% belonged to the genetic ancestry cluster associated with self-reported Caucasian donors. The study aimed to test whether cataloging public T cell receptors could reveal signatures of past pathogen exposure. Rather than using new phenotypic data, the later analysis identified candidate immune exposures from TCR beta sequences and from how often those sequences occurred across donors. Genome-wide SNP genotypes for about three fifths of the 666 donors were used in a later genetic analysis, which treated that subset as a discovery cohort. Alongside the repertoire data, information on donor age, sex, ethnicity and CMV serostatus was compiled. All discovery cohort repertoires had been generated using a single sequencing platform. Around 300 gigabases of sequencing data and tens of millions of unique TCR sequences were included in an early release covering over 600 HLA-typed donors. HLA typing included class I and class II loci at four-digit resolution. To study patterns of TCR occurrence, a later analysis re-analyzed previously published TCR beta repertoires from around 660 donors and added high-resolution HLA genotyping. An earlier analysis of 587 of the donors used high-throughput TCR beta sequencing to judge whether each TCR beta V gene segment behaved as functional or pseudogenic. The T cell repertoires of under 750 subjects were profiled by immunosequencing and related to cytomegalovirus serostatus. Besides the first cohort of 550 to 750 subjects, a separate validation cohort made up of 120 different subjects was used.

Study-level results and caveats: A group of highly shared sequence variants was considered likely to be a technical artifact of the sequencing pipeline. A further reported finding was that TCR beta sequences accurately predicted the HLA-A and HLA-B alleles for most subjects in the first cohort. The presence/absence analyses assumed that sequencing depth was roughly uniform across donors, and that assumption may not be true. When HLA alleles, especially DR and DQ, strongly co-occurred, TCR associations were difficult to assign to individual alleles. The authors suggested that the approach could potentially be generalized to other disease states and immunological phenotypes. Because counts were too low, more than 15 rarely observed V segments, including chromosome 9 orphons, were excluded from the earlier analysis of 587 of the donors. Immune exposure information for the cohort was limited to CMV serostatus. In an earlier analysis of more than 450 of the donors, most TCR beta V segments were observed in productive rearrangements about 90% or about 30% of the time, broadly matching IMGT annotations. In vitro tests confirmed that a few of the cytomegalovirus-associated TCR beta chains recognize cytomegalovirus antigens. HLA typing was unavailable for some donors at each locus, so association tests used only the typed subset. In a later analysis, several top co-occurrence clusters were reported to appear linked to parvovirus B19, influenza, CMV and Epstein-Barr virus. In this cohort, only TCR beta chains were sequenced, and detectable features were limited by the absence of alpha or paired-chain data. According to a later genetic analysis, donors in an Asian-associated ancestry cluster had fewer N-insertions in productive TCRs than the approximately 710-donor mean. The study gave a list of 150 to 200 TCR beta chains associated with cytomegalovirus. V-gene and J-gene trimming of TCR beta chains was associated with a missense DCLRE1C variant in a later genetic analysis, and the association was replicated in an independent cohort. According to a later analysis, TCR association rates differed among HLA loci, with DRB1 alleles showing the most associated TCRs and HLA-C alleles showing the fewest. Specific HLA alleles were associated with around 18,000 TCR beta sequences at a false discovery rate of 0.05 in a later analysis. Linkage disequilibrium might explain the correlated functional status among segregating V segments, but an unknown experimental factor could not be excluded. Most TCR sequences were observed very rarely across donors, whereas some public TCRs were present in many individuals. A later analysis found that most CMV-associated TCR beta chains appeared HLA-restricted, with HLA associations seemingly driven largely by CMV exposure. The classifier was reported to diagnose cytomegalovirus status with high specificity and sensitivity in both the original cohort and the validation cohort. In a later analysis, HLA-associated TCR beta chains showed more clonal expansion and lower generation probabilities than non-associated chains that were equally common.

The method was the immunoSEQ multiplex PCR assay. For the multiplex PCR, a mixture combining 60 forward primers for TCR Vbeta segments and 13 reverse primers for TCR Jbeta segments was used. A multiplex PCR assay on genomic DNA amplified the CDR3 region of rearranged TCR beta genes. The amplified TCR beta libraries were sequenced on the Illumina HiSeq System as 87-base-pair reads. In the paper's pipeline: In a later analysis, tens of millions of unique TCR beta chains were counted across the roughly 670 repertoires, and about 10 million of these chains were shared by at least two donors. Raw reads were error-corrected and collapsed into unique sequences by a nearest-neighbor algorithm in which closely related sequences were merged to remove PCR and sequencing errors. Alignment of CDR3 sequences to IMGT reference sequences was used to assign V, D and J gene segments. For a sequence to be retained, a match of at least six nucleotides to both a V gene segment and a J gene segment was required. Rearrangements were called productive when the CDR3 lacked stop codons and stayed in frame with V and J; all others were non-productive. Following IMGT convention, CDR3 was defined as the stretch from the second conserved V-encoded cysteine up to the conserved J-encoded phenylalanine. The earlier analysis of about 530 of the donors excluded any sequence lacking an unambiguous match to a single V gene segment. An earlier analysis of about 590 of the donors classified V segments as functional when productive rearrangements were above 56.7% and as segregating when the standard deviation between donors was above 5%. To diagnose cytomegalovirus status from the catalog of TCR beta chain sequences, a statistical classification framework was built. In a later analysis, TCR nucleotide sequences were compared against IMGT/GENE-DB human TR gene sequences so that V and J genes could be assigned. The TCRdist pipeline was used in a later analysis to assign CDR3 sequences and most-parsimonious VDJ recombination scenarios. A later analysis defined each TCR beta chain by its CDR3 amino acid sequence plus V-gene family, and excluded reads lacking a unique V-gene family. To address suspected cross-contamination and a sequencing artifact, a later analysis removed around 600 highly shared, low-generation-probability nucleotide sequences. For each public chain, a later analysis derived a clonal expansion index from normalized ranks of inferred template counts within each repertoire. In a later analysis, generation probabilities were computed using a VDJ recombination model fitted to out-of-frame rearrangements, and the results were checked against IGoR. In a later analysis, TCR-TCR, TCR-HLA and TCR-CMV co-occurrence was scored with hypergeometric tests, and a repertoire-size bias correction was applied to TCR pairs. False discovery rates were estimated in a later analysis by permuting HLA or CMV assignments 20 times. In a later analysis, co-occurring TCRs were grouped using DBSCAN, and TCRdist sequence similarity was added for clustering within HLA-allele-positive subsets. Repertoires with fewer than 30,000 or more than 120,000 public chains, plus five repertoires with anomalous nucleotide sharing, were excluded from co-occurrence clustering. Sourced from immuneACCESS, this table was stored by TCRdb with only in-frame sequences that have V and J called. A share of the clones is absent; for the studies checked, an unresolved V gene accounts for under half, and the remainder has no known explanation. V and J calls and clone size are those listed in that table; D and trimming were worked out from the DNA. A total of some 150,000 clones appear in this sample, less than 90% of them only once. The ten top clones hold more than 1.5% of the sample.

With respect to this clone: No cognate antigen has been identified for it. There are no base qualities to consult, and no much larger clone falls within one base.

The cohort consisted of 600 or so healthy bone marrow donors. At the time of sampling, all cohort members were nominally healthy, though unrecorded immune exposures were likely present. The donor tested CMV seronegative and was one of the 352 seronegative cohort members. A peripheral blood sample was collected from each donor, and TCR beta sequencing was performed on peripheral blood mononuclear cells. The Qiagen DNeasy Blood Extraction Kit was used to extract genomic DNA from the blood cell samples. The receptor's source is a man in his forties or fifties in good health and CMV-seronegative. The sequenced material came from PBMCs.

The nucleotides are TGTGCCAGCTCACGGACAGGTACCGCGGGAGGGGAGCTGTTTTTT. Its translation is CASSRTGTAGGELFF. The rearranged segments are TRBV18 and TRBJ2-2; matching of 7 bases hints at TRBD1 as the D gene. V is pared back by 4 bases and J by 8 bases, with 17 bases lying between the germline termini. The CDR3, from cysteine to phenylalanine, totals 15 residues. CDR3 DNA only is kept here, 45 bases in frame from base 1. CDR1 and CDR2, per the germline V gene, are KGHSH and LQKENI.